The clone carrying this T cell receptor (beta chain) was detected ten times or more. J was trimmed by 0 bases and V by 0 bases; bases with no gene match: 6. This CDR3 has 18 amino acids. Germline V gene data show CDR1 as SGHRS and CDR2 as YFSETQ. The sample is drawn from a study of T cells after yellow fever vaccination. TCRdb analysed the 5' RACE reads with MiXCR anew, one entry per CDR3 protein. The sample includes hundreds of thousands of distinct CDR3 sequences, approximately 3.9% seen only once; the top ten take about a quarter. The chain employs TRBV5-1 and TRBJ2-5; 12 bases map to TRBD2. The sample here was PBMCs, taken on the day of the yellow fever booster vaccination. The receptor was derived from a young man who received the YFV17D yellow fever vaccine. The CDR3 DNA is TGCGCCAGCAGCTTGGTGACTAGCGGGGGCATGTACCAAGAGACCCAGTACTTC. Translating it yields CASSLVTSGGMYQETQYF.